The clone carrying this T cell receptor (beta chain) was recorded many times. Its antigen is not known. J gave up 5 bases and V 5 bases, and 16 bases lay outside the gene matches. This CDR3 comprises 17 residues. Germline lookup yields CDR1 SGHAT and CDR2 FQNNGV. Separate cDNA molecules each had unique molecular identifiers attached to them. TCRdb re-called the 5' RACE reads with MiXCR, one entry per CDR3 protein. The table lists over 35,000 distinct CDR3 sequences, around 6.1% of them singletons. The entry originates in a study of early T cells in non-severe SARS-CoV-2 infection. Study as a whole: The sequenced material was bulk RNA from unsorted whole blood, and its chains were unpaired. Study conclusions and caveats: VDJdb matching skewed toward anti-spike CD8 responses, missing private and CD4 specificities.

V and J are TRBV11-2 and TRBJ2-5, with 8 bases that match TRBD2. The sequences come from whole blood, collected at baseline. The clonotype comes from an adult who was a healthcare worker with PCR-confirmed SARS-CoV-2 infection or an uninfected control (not recorded which). The CDR3 DNA follows: TGTGCCAGCAGCCCCCGGGGGCTAGCGGGTCTAGGTGAGACCCAGTACTTC. Residues: CASSPRGLAGLGETQYF.